This T cell receptor beta chain was observed in a study of blood T cell repertoires in COVID-19. Background on the study: The United States, Italy and Spain were the sources of the acute and convalescent COVID-19 samples. The analysed material was cDNA or gDNA that came from T cells, B-cell-depleted T cells, or PBMCs.

The CDR3 consists of 14 residues. V dropped 4 bases and J dropped 0 bases, with 7 bases sitting between them. Per the germline V gene, CDR1 is LGHDT and CDR2 is YNNKEL (reference sequence). On this clone itself: The identical CDR3 is also encoded by other nucleotide sequences in the sample.

Clones were sequenced by immunoSEQ multiplex PCR, and TCRdb holds only the in-frame ones, with some missing. The sample shows just under 100,000 clones, roughly 86% of them seen only once. This rearrangement joins TRBV3-1 (or the pseudogene TRBV3-2) to TRBJ1-5, with a tentative D call TRBD1 (5 bases). The sequenced sample was peripheral blood. The source of this sequence is a woman between 55 and 75 years old in a cohort sampled during active or convalescent COVID-19. CDR3 sequence reads: CASSLTDSNQPQHF. DNA of the CDR3: TGTGCCAGCAGCCTGACAGATAGCAATCAGCCCCAGCATTTT.